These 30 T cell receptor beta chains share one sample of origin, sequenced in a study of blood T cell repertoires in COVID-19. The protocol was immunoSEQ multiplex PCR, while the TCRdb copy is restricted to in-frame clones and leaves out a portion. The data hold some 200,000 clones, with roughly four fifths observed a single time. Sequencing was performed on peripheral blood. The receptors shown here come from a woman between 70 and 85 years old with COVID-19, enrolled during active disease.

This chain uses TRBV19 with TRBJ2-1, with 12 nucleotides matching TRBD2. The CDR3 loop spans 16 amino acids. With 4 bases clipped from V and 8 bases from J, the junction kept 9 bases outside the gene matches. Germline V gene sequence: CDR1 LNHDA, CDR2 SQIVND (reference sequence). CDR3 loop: CASSTPRTSGTDEQFF. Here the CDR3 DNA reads TGTGCCAGTAGTACCCCCCGGACTAGCGGGACCGATGAGCAGTTCTTC.

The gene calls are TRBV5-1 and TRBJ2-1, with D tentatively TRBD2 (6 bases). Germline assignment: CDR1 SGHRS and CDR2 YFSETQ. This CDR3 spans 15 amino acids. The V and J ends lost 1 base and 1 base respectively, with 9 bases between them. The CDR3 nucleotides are TGCGCCAGCAGCTTGCCCGGGACTTCCTACAATGAGCAGTTCTTC. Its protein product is CASSLPGTSYNEQFF.

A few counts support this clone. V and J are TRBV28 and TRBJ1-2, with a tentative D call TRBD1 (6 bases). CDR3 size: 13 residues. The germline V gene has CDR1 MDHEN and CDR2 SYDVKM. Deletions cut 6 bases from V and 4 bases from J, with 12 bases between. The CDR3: CASRGGPAYGYTF. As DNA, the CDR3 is TGTGCCAGCAGGGGGGGGCCCGCCTATGGCTACACCTTC.

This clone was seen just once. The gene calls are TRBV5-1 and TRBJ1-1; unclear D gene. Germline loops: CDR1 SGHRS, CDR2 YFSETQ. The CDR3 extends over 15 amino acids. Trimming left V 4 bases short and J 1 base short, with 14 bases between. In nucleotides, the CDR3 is TGCGCCAGCAGCCTGCTACGGTCGCGGAACACTGAAGCTTTCTTT. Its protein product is CASSLLRSRNTEAFF.

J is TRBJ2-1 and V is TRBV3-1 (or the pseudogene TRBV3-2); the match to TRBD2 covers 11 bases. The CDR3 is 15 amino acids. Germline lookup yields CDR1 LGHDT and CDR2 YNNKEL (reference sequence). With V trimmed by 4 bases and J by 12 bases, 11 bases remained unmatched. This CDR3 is CASSLLAGGRQGQFF. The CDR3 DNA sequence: TGTGCCAGCAGCCTCCTAGCGGGAGGCCGTCAAGGGCAGTTCTTC.

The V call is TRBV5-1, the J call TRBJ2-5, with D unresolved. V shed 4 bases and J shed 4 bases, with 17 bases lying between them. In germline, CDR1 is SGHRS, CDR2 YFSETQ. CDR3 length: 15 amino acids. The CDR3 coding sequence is TGCGCCAGCAGCCTAGAAGCGTCCCCCCCAGAGACCCAGTACTTC. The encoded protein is CASSLEASPPETQYF.

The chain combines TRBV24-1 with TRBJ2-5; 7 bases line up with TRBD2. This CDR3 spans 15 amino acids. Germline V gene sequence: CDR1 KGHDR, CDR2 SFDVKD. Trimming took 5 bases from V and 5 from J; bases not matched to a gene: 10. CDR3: CATSVGEGGRETQYF. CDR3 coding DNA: TGTGCCACCAGTGTCGGGGAGGGAGGTCGGGAGACCCAGTACTTC.

CDR3 loop: CAISYLSSAGGYNEQFF. In DNA form, the CDR3 reads TGTGCCATCAGTTACCTAAGTTCAGCGGGAGGTTACAATGAGCAGTTCTTC. This chain joins TRBV10-3 and TRBJ2-1, with TRBD2 matching over 9 bases. The CDR3 covers 17 residues. CDR1 is ENHRY and CDR2 is SYGVKD in the germline V gene. Trimming took 5 bases from V and 4 from J; bases not matched to a gene: 12.

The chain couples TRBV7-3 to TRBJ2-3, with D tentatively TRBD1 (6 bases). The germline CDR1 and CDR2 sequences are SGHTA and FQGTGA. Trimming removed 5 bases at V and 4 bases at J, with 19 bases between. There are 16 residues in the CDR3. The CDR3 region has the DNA TGTGCCAGCAGCGGGCGACAGGCCAACCTGCCAGATACGCAGTATTTT. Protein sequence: CASSGRQANLPDTQYF. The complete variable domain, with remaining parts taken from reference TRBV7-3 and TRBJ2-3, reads GAGVSQTPSNKVTEKGKYVELRCDPISGHTALYWYRQSLGQGPEFLIYFQGTGAADDSGLPNDRFFAVRPEGSVSTLKIQRTERGDSAVYLCASSGRQANLPDTQYFGPGTRLTVL.

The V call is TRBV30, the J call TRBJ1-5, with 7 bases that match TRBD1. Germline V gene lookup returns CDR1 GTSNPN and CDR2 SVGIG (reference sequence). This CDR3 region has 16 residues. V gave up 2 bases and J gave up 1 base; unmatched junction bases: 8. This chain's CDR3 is CAWSSHLTGSNQPQHF. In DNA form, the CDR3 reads TGTGCCTGGAGTTCCCATTTGACAGGGAGCAATCAGCCCCAGCATTTT.

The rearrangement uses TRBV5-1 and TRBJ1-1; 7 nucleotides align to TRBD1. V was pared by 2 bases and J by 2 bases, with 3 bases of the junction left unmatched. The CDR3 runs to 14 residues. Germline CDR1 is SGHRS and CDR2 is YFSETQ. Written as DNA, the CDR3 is TGCGCCAGCAGCTTAACAGGGGACAACACTGAAGCTTTCTTT. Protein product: CASSLTGDNTEAFF.

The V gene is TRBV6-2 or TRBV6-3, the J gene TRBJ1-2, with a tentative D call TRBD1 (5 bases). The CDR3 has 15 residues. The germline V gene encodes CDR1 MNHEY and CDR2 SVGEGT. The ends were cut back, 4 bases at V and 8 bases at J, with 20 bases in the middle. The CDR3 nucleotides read TGTGCCAGCAGTTCACGGGCAGGGCCAGTGCGGGGCTACACCTTC. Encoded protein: CASSSRAGPVRGYTF.

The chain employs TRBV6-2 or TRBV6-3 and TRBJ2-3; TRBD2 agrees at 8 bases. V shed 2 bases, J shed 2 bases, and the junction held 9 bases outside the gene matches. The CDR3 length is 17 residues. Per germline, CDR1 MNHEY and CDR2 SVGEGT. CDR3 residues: CASSYETSELFTDTQYF. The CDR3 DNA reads TGTGCCAGCAGTTACGAGACTAGCGAGTTGTTCACAGATACGCAGTATTTT.

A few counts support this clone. CDR3 DNA sequence: TGCGCCAGCAGCTCGGGACAGGGCTTTGAAGCTTTCTTT. It is translated as CASSSGQGFEAFF. This chain joins TRBV5-1 and TRBJ1-1, with 9 bases that match TRBD1. The CDR3 is made up of 13 amino acids. J lost 7 bases, V lost 3 bases, and 4 bases had no gene match. Germline CDR1 and CDR2: SGHRS and YFSETQ.

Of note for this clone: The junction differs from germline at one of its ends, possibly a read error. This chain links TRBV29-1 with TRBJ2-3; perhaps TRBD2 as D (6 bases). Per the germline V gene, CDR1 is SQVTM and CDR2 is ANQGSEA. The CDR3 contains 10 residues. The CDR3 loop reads CSVESPGVGF. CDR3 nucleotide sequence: TGCAGCGTTGAATCCCCGGGAGTGGGTTTT.

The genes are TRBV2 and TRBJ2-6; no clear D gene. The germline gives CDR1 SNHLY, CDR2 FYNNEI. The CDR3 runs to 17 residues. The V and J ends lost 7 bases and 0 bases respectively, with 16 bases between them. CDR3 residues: CASTPQAGSSGANVLTF. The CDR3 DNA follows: TGTGCCAGCACTCCCCAGGCAGGTAGCTCTGGGGCCAACGTCCTGACTTTC.

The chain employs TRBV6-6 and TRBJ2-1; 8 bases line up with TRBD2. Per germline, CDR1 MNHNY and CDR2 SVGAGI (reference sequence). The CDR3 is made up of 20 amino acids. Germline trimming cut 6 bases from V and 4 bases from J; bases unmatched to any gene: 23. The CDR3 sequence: CASSSRTGRVKKSPYNEQFF. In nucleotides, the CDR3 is TGTGCCAGCAGCTCAAGGACCGGGAGGGTTAAAAAAAGCCCTTACAATGAGCAGTTCTTC.

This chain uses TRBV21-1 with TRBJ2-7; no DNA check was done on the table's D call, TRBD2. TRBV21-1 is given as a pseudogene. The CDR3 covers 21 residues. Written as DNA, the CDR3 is TGTGCCAGCAGCAAGAAAGAGGGATTAGAGACTAGCGGGAGATGGGTCTACGAGCAGTACTTC. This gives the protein CASSKKEGLETSGRWVYEQYF.

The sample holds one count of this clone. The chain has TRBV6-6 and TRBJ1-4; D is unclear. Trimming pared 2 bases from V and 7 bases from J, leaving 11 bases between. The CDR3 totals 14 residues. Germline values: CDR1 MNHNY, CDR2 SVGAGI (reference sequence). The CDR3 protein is CASSYDLNGEKLFF. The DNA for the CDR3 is TGTGCCAGCAGTTACGATTTGAACGGTGAAAAACTGTTTTTT.

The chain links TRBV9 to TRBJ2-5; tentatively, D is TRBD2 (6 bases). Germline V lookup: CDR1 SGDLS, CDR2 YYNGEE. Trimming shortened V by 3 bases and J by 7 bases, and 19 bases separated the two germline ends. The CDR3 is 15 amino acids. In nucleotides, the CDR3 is TGTGCCAGCAGCGCCGGGACGACTCTCGGGGGGACCCAGTACTTC. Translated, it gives CASSAGTTLGGTQYF.

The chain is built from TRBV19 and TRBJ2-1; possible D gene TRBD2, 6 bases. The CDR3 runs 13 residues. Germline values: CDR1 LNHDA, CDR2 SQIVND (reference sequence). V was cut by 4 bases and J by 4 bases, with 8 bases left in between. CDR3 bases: TGTGCCAGTAGTAGCGGGGCTTACAATGAGCAGTTCTTC. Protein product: CASSSGAYNEQFF.

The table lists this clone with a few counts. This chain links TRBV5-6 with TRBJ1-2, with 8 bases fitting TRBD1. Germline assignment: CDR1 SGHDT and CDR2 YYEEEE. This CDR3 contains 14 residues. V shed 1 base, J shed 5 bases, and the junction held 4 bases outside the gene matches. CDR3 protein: CASSLSDRVYGYTF. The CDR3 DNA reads TGTGCCAGCAGCTTGTCGGACAGGGTTTATGGCTACACCTTC.

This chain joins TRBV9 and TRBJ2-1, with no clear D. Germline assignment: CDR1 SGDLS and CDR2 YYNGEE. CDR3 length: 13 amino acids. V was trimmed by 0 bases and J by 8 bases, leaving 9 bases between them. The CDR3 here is CASSVAPPDEQFF. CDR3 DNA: TGTGCCAGCAGCGTAGCTCCTCCGGATGAGCAGTTCTTC.

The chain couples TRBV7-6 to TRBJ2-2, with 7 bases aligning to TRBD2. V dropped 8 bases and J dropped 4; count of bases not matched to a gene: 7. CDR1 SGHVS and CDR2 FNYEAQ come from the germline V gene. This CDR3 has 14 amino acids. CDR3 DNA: TGTGCCAGCTCGCCTATAGCGGGCACCGGGGAGCTGTTTTTT. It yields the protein CASSPIAGTGELFF. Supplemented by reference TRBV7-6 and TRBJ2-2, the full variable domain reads GAGVSQSPRYKVTKRGQDVALRCDPISGHVSLYWYRQALGQGPEFLTYFNYEAQQDKSGLPNDRFSAERPEGSISTLTIQRTEQRDSAMYRCASSPIAGTGELFFGEGSRLTVL.

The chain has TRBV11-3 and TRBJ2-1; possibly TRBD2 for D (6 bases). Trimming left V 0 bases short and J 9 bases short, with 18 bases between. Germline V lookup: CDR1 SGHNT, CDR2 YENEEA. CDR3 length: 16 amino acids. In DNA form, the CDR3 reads TGTGCCAGCAGCTTAGATGCCCAGCGGGCGAGTGGTGAGCAGTTCTTC. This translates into CASSLDAQRASGEQFF.

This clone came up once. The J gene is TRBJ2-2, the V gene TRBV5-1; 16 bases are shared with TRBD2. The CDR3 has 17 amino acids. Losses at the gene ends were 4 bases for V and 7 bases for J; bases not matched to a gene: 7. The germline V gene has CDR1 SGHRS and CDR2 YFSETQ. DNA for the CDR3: TGCGCCAGCAGCAGGGGACTAGCGGGAGGGCCTAACGGGGAGCTGTTTTTT. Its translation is CASSRGLAGGPNGELFF.

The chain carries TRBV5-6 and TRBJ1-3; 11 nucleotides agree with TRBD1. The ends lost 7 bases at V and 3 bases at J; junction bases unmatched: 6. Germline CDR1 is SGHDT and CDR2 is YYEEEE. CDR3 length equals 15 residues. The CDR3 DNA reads TGTGCCAGCGGCCGGACAGGGGGCTTTGGAAACACCATATATTTT. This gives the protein CASGRTGGFGNTIYF.

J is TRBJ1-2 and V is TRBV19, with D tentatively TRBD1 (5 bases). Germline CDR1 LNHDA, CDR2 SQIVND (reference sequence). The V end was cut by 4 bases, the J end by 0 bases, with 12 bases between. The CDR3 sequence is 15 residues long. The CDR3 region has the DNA TGTGCCAGTAGTACGCGGGGCAGGCCTAACTATGGCTACACCTTC. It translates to CASSTRGRPNYGYTF.

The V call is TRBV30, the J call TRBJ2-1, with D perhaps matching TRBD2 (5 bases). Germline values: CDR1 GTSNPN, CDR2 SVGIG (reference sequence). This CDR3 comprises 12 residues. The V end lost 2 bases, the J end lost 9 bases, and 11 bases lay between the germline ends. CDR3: CAWSTTRGEQFF. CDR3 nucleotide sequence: TGTGCCTGGAGTACCACTAGAGGTGAGCAGTTCTTC.

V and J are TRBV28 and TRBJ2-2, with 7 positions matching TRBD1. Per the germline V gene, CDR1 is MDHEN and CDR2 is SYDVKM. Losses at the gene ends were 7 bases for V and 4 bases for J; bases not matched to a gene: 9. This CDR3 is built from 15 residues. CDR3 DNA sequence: TGTGCCAGCATTTCAAGGGGGCTCGGCACCGGGGAGCTGTTTTTT. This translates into CASISRGLGTGELFF.